These 10 T cell receptor beta chains share one sample of origin, sequenced in a study of blood T cell repertoires in COVID-19. The protocol was immunoSEQ multiplex PCR, while the TCRdb copy is restricted to in-frame clones and leaves out a portion. There are hundreds of thousands of clones in the sample; 70% to 90% occur only once, and around 1.8% lies in the top ten. The specimen sequenced was PBMCs or T cells enriched from blood (not recorded which). These receptors were taken from a woman between 18 and 30 years old with acute COVID-19.

The chain recombines TRBV6-5 with TRBJ1-5; 7 bases map to TRBD1. Germline V gives CDR1 MNHEY, CDR2 SVGAGI. The CDR3 runs to 15 residues. V lost 2 bases and J lost 6; bases outside the gene matches: 7. Written as DNA, the CDR3 is TGTGCCAGCAGTTACCGACAGGGATCGGGTCAGCCCCAGCATTTT. Residues: CASSYRQGSGQPQHF.

This clone was counted between two and nine times. The V gene is TRBV5-1, the J gene TRBJ1-2; D is ambiguous. Trimming removed 5 bases from V and 1 base from J, with 12 bases in between. CDR1 and CDR2 (germline): SGHRS, YFSETQ. The CDR3 covers 14 residues. CDR3 amino acids: CASRAGLVNYGYTF. The CDR3 region has the DNA TGCGCCAGCAGGGCGGGTCTAGTTAACTATGGCTACACCTTC. Full variable domain (outside the CDR3, taken from reference TRBV5-1 and TRBJ1-2): KAGVTQTPRYLIKTRGQQVTLSCSPISGHRSVSWYQQTPGQGLQFLFEYFSETQRNKGNFPGRFSGRQFSNSRSEMNVSTLELGDSALYLCASRAGLVNYGYTFGSGTRLTVV.

V is TRBV2 and J is TRBJ1-2, with 7 bases that match TRBD1. CDR1 is SNHLY, CDR2 FYNNEI, per germline. The CDR3 has 12 residues. Trimming at V came to 4 bases and at J to 4 bases, leaving 0 bases not matched to a gene. The CDR3 protein is CASSGQGYGYTF. The CDR3 bases are TGTGCCAGCAGTGGACAGGGCTATGGCTACACCTTC.

The chain has TRBV7-9 and TRBJ2-2; D perhaps matches TRBD1 (6 bases). Germline V gives CDR1 SEHNR, CDR2 FQNEAQ (reference sequence). V lost 5 bases and J lost 4, with 14 bases in between. The CDR3 extends over 15 amino acids. This CDR3 is CASSVLGAGTGELFF. The DNA for the CDR3 is TGTGCCAGCAGCGTTTTGGGGGCGGGCACCGGGGAGCTGTTTTTT. The whole variable domain, remainder taken from reference TRBV7-9 and TRBJ2-2, is DTGVSQNPRHKITKRGQNVTFRCDPISEHNRLYWYRQTLGQGPEFLTYFQNEAQLEKSRLLSDRFSAERPKGSFSTLEIQRTEQGDSAMYLCASSVLGAGTGELFFGEGSRLTVL.

The J gene is TRBJ2-7, the V gene TRBV27, with 7 positions matching TRBD2. V trimming: 2 bases; J trimming: 3 bases; junction bases outside the gene matches: 7. The CDR3 extends over 15 amino acids. Germline loops: CDR1 MNHEY, CDR2 SMNVEV (reference sequence). The CDR3 DNA sequence: TGTGCCAGCAGTTTACGTTCTAGCGGAAGCTACGAGCAGTACTTC. Its protein product is CASSLRSSGSYEQYF.

The rearrangement links TRBV11-2 to TRBJ2-1, with 9 bases identical to TRBD2. The CDR3 has 15 residues. J was trimmed by 7 bases and V by 6 bases; bases with no gene match: 10. In germline, CDR1 is SGHAT, CDR2 FQNNGV. DNA of the CDR3: TGTGCCAGCAGAAAAATAGCGGGAGCGGGGAATGAGCAGTTCTTC. Translation: CASRKIAGAGNEQFF.

As concerns this clone: A junction boundary mismatches the germline segment, possibly from a read error. The chain is built from TRBV7-6 and TRBJ2-5, with 9 bases identical to TRBD2. CDR3 length: 11 residues. Germline V gene data show CDR1 as SGHVS and CDR2 as FNYEAQ. CDR3 sequence: CASSHRLAANF. The CDR3 nucleotides read TGTGCCAGCAGCCATAGACTAGCGGCCAACTTC.

The rearrangement joins TRBV10-3 to TRBJ1-2, with a tentative D call TRBD1 (6 bases). V was cut by 10 bases and J by 3 bases, with 15 bases left in between. This CDR3 has 13 residues. Germline V gene data show CDR1 as ENHRY and CDR2 as SYGVKD. The CDR3 coding sequence is TGTGCCACCGTGGGGGCAACGGACTATGGCTACACCTTC. It is translated as CATVGATDYGYTF.

The V call is TRBV9, the J call TRBJ2-1, with TRBD1 matching over 9 bases. There are 14 residues in the CDR3. Unmatched junction bases numbered 4, after V lost 3 bases and J lost 6 bases. Germline CDR1 and CDR2: SGDLS and YYNGEE. The CDR3 DNA sequence: TGTGCCAGCAGCGCTCGGACAGGGGTCAATGAGCAGTTCTTC. It yields the protein CASSARTGVNEQFF.

To note about this clone: Other DNA sequences from this sample encode an identical CDR3 as well. V and J are TRBV4-1 and TRBJ1-5; D not certain. Germline-derived CDR1 and CDR2 are MGHRA and YSYEKL. Trimming removed 1 base from V and 2 bases from J, with 6 bases in between. The length of the CDR3 is 14 residues. The CDR3 protein is CASSQVAGNQPQHF. In DNA, the CDR3 is TGCGCCAGCAGCCAAGTCGCGGGCAATCAGCCCCAGCATTTT.